This T cell receptor beta chain was identified in a study of identical twins (dated by TCRdb to 2016 to 2017). As for the study more broadly: To test whether fetal clonotypes persist, the study used deep sequencing on TCR alpha and beta repertoires from monozygotic twins, unrelated adults of various ages, and cord blood. To rule out contamination, replicate twin experiments were performed at different times with different library preparation protocols. Overall results and qualifications from the work: Conclusions relied on cross-sectional statistical analysis, since the same donors could not be followed over many years. Invariant T cells such as MAIT and iNKT could partly confound zero-insertion analyses, though diverse VJ usage argued against this for most clonotypes. The excess sharing between twins in beta out-of-frame sequences was weaker because fewer shared sequences reduced the signal-to-noise ratio. Compared with coincidental sharing between unrelated individuals, out-of-frame TCR alpha sequences shared between twins showed an excess of sequences with low generation probability. Abundant cord blood beta clonotypes had fewer insertions, young adult naive repertoires showed a similar but weaker trend, and memory repertoires showed no such trend. Out-of-frame TCR alpha sharing in monozygotic twins was systematically underestimated by recombination models, whereas sharing between unrelated individuals was in agreement with the recombination models.

The CDR3 runs 15 residues from the cysteine to the phenylalanine. Only the CDR3 region is kept as DNA, spanning 45 bases read in frame from base 1. In the germline V gene (reference sequence), CDR1 corresponds to LGHDT and CDR2 to YNNKEL. V loses 0 bases of germline sequence and J loses 1 base, and the interval between the two ends is 9 bases. Library construction relied on 5' RACE. Sequencing instrument: Illumina HiSeq 2000. Template switching introduced a universal primer binding site; the final cDNA contained a unique molecular identifier, enabling accurate counting of TCR cDNA molecules. Specific primers in the conserved constant-segment region were used to synthesize first-strand cDNA for the TCR alpha and beta chains. To control for contamination, every cDNA library was double barcoded, receiving both a SMART-Mk sample barcode and Illumina barcodes. TruSeq adapter sequences, together with Illumina sample barcodes, were added in two successive PCR steps. Sequencing of the TCR alpha and beta cDNA libraries was done on the Illumina HiSeq platform using custom primers. Processing in the source paper ran as follows. Unique molecular identifiers were extracted from raw reads with MiGEC, and CDR3 positions were determined with MiXCR. Recombination models were inferred per individual with the repgenHMM and IGoR tools using an EM algorithm. Shared clonotype analysis was performed with the tcR package in R, normalizing sharing by the product of cloneset sizes. Out-of-frame nonproductive sequences were analyzed to study raw recombination free of thymic and clonal selection effects. TCRdb itself trimmed the public reads at Q25 with fastp, ran MiXCR and retained productive beta chains. When rows share a CDR3 protein, they turn into one entry using the most common DNA and genes. The V and J calls follow TCRdb's processing rather than the paper's. This sample is represented by about 810,000 distinct CDR3 sequences; about 12% of them were singletons. The ten largest clones add up to 1.5% to 2% of the sample.

Only healthy Caucasian donors were included. The twin cohort comprised three pairs of female monozygotic twins, all aged about 18 to 29 years. The RNA used for TCR libraries was isolated from peripheral blood mononuclear cells. For this clonotype: Its recognized antigen is unknown. No base quality values were provided; no much bigger clone lies one nucleotide off.

Another study also made use of these data, one on yellow fever vaccine responses in identical twins. As that second paper reports: The authors reported that the T cell response to vaccination in identical twins appeared partly convergent and partly personalized. The study precisely tracked vaccine-responding T cell clones in identical twins.

In this chain, TRBV3-1 is recombined with TRBJ1-2; the D region possibly corresponds to TRBD1 (5 bases align). The sequenced sample was PBMCs. This TCR was recovered from a woman between 18 and 29 years old in good health. The DNA is as follows: TGTGCCAGCAGCCAAGAAGACAGCTATAACTATGGCTACACCTTC. The translation is CASSQEDSYNYGYTF.